One and the same sample provided the 7 T cell receptor beta chains below, sequenced in a study of blood T cell repertoires in COVID-19. The table came from immunoSEQ multiplex PCR; TCRdb's copy has only in-frame clones and leaves some out. The profile shows some 47,000 clones, around 80% of them singletons. The sequenced sample was peripheral blood. These receptors came from a human donor in a cohort sampled during active COVID-19.

V and J are TRBV6-4 and TRBJ2-1; the match to TRBD2 covers 11 bases. Germline loops: CDR1 MRHNA, CDR2 SNTAGT. The length of the CDR3 is 15 residues. V was pared by 3 bases and J by 7 bases, with 5 bases of the junction left unmatched. The CDR3 loop reads CASSEGTSGRNEQFF. The CDR3 bases are TGTGCCAGCAGTGAGGGGACTAGCGGCCGGAATGAGCAGTTCTTC.

The CDR3 sequence is CASSDGTAYGYTF. The DNA for the CDR3 is TGTGCCAGCAGCGATGGGACAGCCTATGGCTACACCTTC. The chain joins TRBV28 to TRBJ1-2; TRBD1 matches at 7 bases. V dropped 6 bases and J dropped 4; count of bases not matched to a gene: 5. The CDR3 is 13 amino acids. The V gene's germline CDR1 is MDHEN and CDR2 SYDVKM.

The chain links TRBV4-1 to TRBJ2-1, with 10 bases matching TRBD2. The V segment lost 0 bases and the J segment 7 bases; nucleotides outside the gene matches: 9. CDR1 is MGHRA and CDR2 is YSYEKL in the germline V gene. This CDR3 contains 17 residues. The CDR3, as DNA: TGCGCCAGCAGCCAAGATCCTAGCGGGGGTTTAAAGAATGAGCAGTTCTTC. Translation: CASSQDPSGGLKNEQFF.

This clone has only a few counts. V is TRBV3-1 (or the pseudogene TRBV3-2) and J is TRBJ1-3, with unresolved D. Trimming removed 8 bases at V and 0 bases at J, with 11 bases between. The germline V gene has CDR1 LGHDT and CDR2 YNNKEL (reference sequence). This CDR3 is 14 amino acids long. The CDR3 is CASAETGSGNTIYF. Written as DNA, the CDR3 is TGTGCCAGCGCCGAAACGGGCTCTGGAAACACCATATATTTT.

The chain employs TRBV3-1 (or the pseudogene TRBV3-2) and TRBJ1-1; D call uncertain. The germline V and J ends were trimmed by 4 bases and 2 bases, with 8 bases remaining between them. Looked up from germline, CDR1 is LGHDT and CDR2 is YNNKEL (reference sequence). The CDR3 has 13 residues. In DNA, the CDR3 is TGTGCCAGCAGCCGAACAGCCAACACTGAAGCTTTCTTT. Its translation: CASSRTANTEAFF.

CDR3 sequence reads: CASSPSRGITGELFF. CDR3 nucleotides: TGTGCCAGCTCACCGTCCAGGGGTATCACCGGGGAGCTGTTTTTT. This sequence joins TRBV18 and TRBJ2-2, with D tentatively TRBD1 (6 bases). Trimming left V 3 bases short and J 4 bases short, with 12 bases between. There are 15 residues in the CDR3. Germline CDR1 reads KGHSH; CDR2 reads LQKENI.

This chain's CDR3 is CASSRGTGGIEAFF. The CDR3 region has the DNA TGTGCCAGCAGTCGAGGGACAGGGGGTATAGAAGCTTTCTTT. This rearrangement joins TRBV6-2 or TRBV6-3 to TRBJ1-1, with 11 bases lining up with TRBD1. The CDR3 totals 14 residues. Trimming took 5 bases from V and 8 from J; bases not matched to a gene: 7. Germline V gene data show CDR1 as MNHEY and CDR2 as SVGEGT.